This paragraph reports one T cell receptor (beta chain). This specimen belongs to a study of patients and donors after allogeneic stem cell transplantation. TCRdb recomputed calls from the RT-PCR reads with MiXCR, one row per CDR3 protein. The sample lists 200,000 to 250,000 distinct CDR3 sequences; roughly 15% were seen once. Trimming at V came to 3 bases and at J to 5 bases, leaving 9 bases not matched to a gene. The length of the CDR3 is 14 residues. Germline CDR1 and CDR2: DFQATT and SNEGSKA (reference sequence). The TCR originated in a human donor who was either an allogeneic HSCT recipient or a stem cell or donor lymphocyte infusion donor (not recorded which). It is not recorded whose cells these are; they may come from a transplant donor. Sequenced material: blood, either unsorted or a sorted T cell fraction (not recorded which). The chain links TRBV20-1 to TRBJ2-5; 7 bases fit TRBD2. The CDR3: CSARAWEGFETQYF. The CDR3 nucleotides are TGCAGTGCTAGGGCGTGGGAGGGCTTTGAGACCCAGTACTTC.